The rows below give T cell receptor beta chains drawn from one sample of a study of blood T cell repertoires in COVID-19. Sequencing used immunoSEQ multiplex PCR; TCRdb keeps in-frame clones, though not all of them. The table includes roughly 130,000 clones, roughly four fifths detected once. The material sequenced was peripheral blood. The receptors come from a middle-aged man with active or convalescent COVID-19. The CDR3 runs from the conserved cysteine through the conserved F or W. The D gene is left open where the match is weak. Clone size appears in some rows only: once, few, many, or a class for an expanded clone.

cdr3_length j_call d_call clone_size v_call cdr3_aa cdr3_nt
14 TRBJ2-7 TRBD2 . TRBV5-4 CASSPREGSYEQYF TGTGCCAGCAGCCCCCGGGAGGGCTCCTACGAGCAGTACTTC
16 TRBJ1-5 . . TRBV7-9 CASSLGGAGREQPQHF TGTGCCAGCAGCTTGGGGGGGGCAGGGCGCGAGCAGCCCCAGCATTTT
12 TRBJ2-2 . . TRBV5-5 CASSLAVGELFF TGTGCCAGCAGCTTGGCGGTCGGGGAGCTGTTTTTT
17 TRBJ2-7 TRBD2 . TRBV27 CASSRLAGVSPGFEQYF TGTGCCAGCAGTAGGCTAGCGGGGGTATCACCCGGGTTCGAGCAGTACTTC
15 TRBJ2-3 . . TRBV19 CASGKWEVGTDTQYF TGTGCCAGTGGAAAATGGGAGGTCGGCACAGATACGCAGTATTTT
12 TRBJ1-6 . once TRBV27 CASSFINSPLHF TGTGCCAGCAGTTTTATTAATTCACCCCTCCACTTT
20 TRBJ2-4 TRBD2 . TRBV4-2 CASSQDVPGGLGLAKNIQYF TGTGCCAGCAGCCAAGATGTTCCGGGGGGGCTAGGTTTAGCCAAAAACATTCAGTACTTC
14 TRBJ2-3 TRBD1 . TRBV19 CASKEQGAPDTQYF TGTGCCAGTAAGGAACAGGGGGCTCCAGATACGCAGTATTTT
16 TRBJ2-3 TRBD2 once TRBV19 CASSIGPSGGTDTQYF TGTGCCAGTAGTATAGGTCCAAGCGGGGGAACAGATACGCAGTATTTT
14 TRBJ1-3 . . TRBV5-1 CASSLGRDGNTIYF TGCGCCAGCAGCTTAGGCAGGGATGGAAACACCATATATTTT
16 TRBJ2-6 TRBD1 once TRBV7-9 CASSSGGAVGANVLTF TGTGCCAGCAGCTCAGGGGGCGCTGTGGGGGCCAACGTCCTGACTTTC
14 TRBJ1-2 TRBD1 . TRBV7-9 CASSIGQGMDGYTF TGTGCCAGCAGCATAGGACAGGGGATGGATGGCTACACCTTC
13 TRBJ2-5 . . TRBV9 CASSAGLQETQYF TGTGCCAGCAGCGCGGGACTCCAAGAGACCCAGTACTTC
13 TRBJ2-1 . once TRBV18 CASSRDKGYEQFF TGTGCCAGCTCACGGGATAAGGGGTACGAGCAGTTCTTC
14 TRBJ2-5 . . TRBV19 CASSRPGSEETQYF TGTGCCAGCTCACGACCGGGGAGCGAGGAGACCCAGTACTTC
14 TRBJ1-5 . . TRBV6-2/TRBV6-3 CASSYGVSQRPQHF TGTGCCAGCAGTTACGGTGTCAGTCAAAGGCCCCAGCATTTT